What follows is one TCR beta chain and its context. TCRdb's table, derived via immunoSEQ multiplex PCR, lists solely in-frame clones and lacks some. Counted here are 540,000 or so clones, about four fifths occurring once; the ten biggest clones make up 0.013%. These data belong to a study of shared T cell receptors in the human thymus. V gave up 0 bases and J gave up 1 base, with 15 bases separating them. The length of the CDR3 is 17 residues. Germline CDR1 is KGHSH and CDR2 is LQKENI. These data were likewise used in another study, on human thymus T cells. That investigation notes: Related work found strong thymic repertoire overlap between unrelated individuals.

The sequenced sample consisted of thymocytes. The receptor comes from a boy in the first two years of life with a congenital heart defect. This chain uses TRBV18 with TRBJ2-5; the D gene is possibly TRBD2 (7 bases). The CDR3 spells CASSPPARGAIQETQYF. The CDR3 DNA sequence: TGTGCCAGCTCACCACCGGCCCGGGGGGCCATCCAAGAGACCCAGTACTTC.